This T cell receptor beta chain was sequenced in a study of PD-L1 blockade in urothelial cancer. About the research overall: At 3 weeks (second dose) and 6 weeks after starting treatment, blood was analyzed.

The assay was immunoSEQ multiplex PCR, and TCRdb's table has in-frame clones only and misses some. The repertoire has about 56,000 clones, roughly 85% of them found once; the top ten carry roughly 14%. The CDR3 spans 14 residues. The ends were cut back, 3 bases at V and 2 bases at J, with 8 bases in the middle. Germline V gene lookup returns CDR1 LNHDA and CDR2 SQIVND (reference sequence). Time point here: pretreatment peripheral blood. V gene TRBV19 combines with J gene TRBJ1-5, with D tentatively TRBD1 (6 bases). The clonotype comes from a man in his 70s with urothelial cancer. The starting material was PBMCs, obtained around atezolizumab (anti-PD-L1) treatment. The DNA of the CDR3 is TGTGCCAGTAGTATTCCAGGGGGCAATCAGCCCCAGCATTTT. Amino acids: CASSIPGGNQPQHF.